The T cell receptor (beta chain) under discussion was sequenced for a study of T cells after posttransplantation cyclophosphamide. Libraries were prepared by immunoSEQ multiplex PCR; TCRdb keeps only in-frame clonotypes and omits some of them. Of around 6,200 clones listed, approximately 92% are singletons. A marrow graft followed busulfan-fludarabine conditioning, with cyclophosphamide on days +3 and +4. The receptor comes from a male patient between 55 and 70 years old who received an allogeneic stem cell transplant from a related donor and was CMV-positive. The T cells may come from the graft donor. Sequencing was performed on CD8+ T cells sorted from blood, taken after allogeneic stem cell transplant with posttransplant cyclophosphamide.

Written as DNA, the CDR3 is TGTGCCAGCAGAGGGACAGGTCGCAATGAGCAGTTCTTC. This gives the protein CASRGTGRNEQFF. V usage is TRBV7-9 and J usage is TRBJ2-1; 8 nucleotides agree with TRBD1. The CDR3 is 13 amino acids. J gave up 6 bases and V 6 bases, and 4 bases lay outside the gene matches. Germline V gene lookup returns CDR1 SEHNR and CDR2 FQNEAQ (reference sequence).